The 24 T cell receptor beta chains listed next were all sequenced from one sample in a study of cytomegalovirus exposure and HLA in healthy donors. The PCR ran on 60 Vbeta and 13 Jbeta primers. Produced via immunoSEQ multiplex PCR; TCRdb's table is partial and in-frame only. Here the sample spans 75,000 to 90,000 clones, about three quarters being singletons. The specimen was PBMCs. Source of these receptors: a middle-aged man in good health and CMV-seronegative.

The chain combines TRBV19 with TRBJ1-5; TRBD1 agrees at 8 bases. The CDR3 is 14 amino acids. Per germline, CDR1 LNHDA and CDR2 SQIVND (reference sequence). V lost 10 bases, J lost 6 bases, and 11 bases stayed unmatched. The CDR3 DNA is TGTGCCACCCGGGCGGGGACAGGTGGTCAGCCCCAGCATTTT. Amino acid sequence: CATRAGTGGQPQHF.

This sequence joins TRBV4-3 and TRBJ2-5; the D gene is possibly TRBD2 (6 bases). This CDR3 contains 17 residues. The germline V gene has CDR1 LGHNA and CDR2 YSLEER. V was clipped by 0 bases and J by 1 base, with 15 bases between them. In DNA, the CDR3 is TGCGCCAGCAGCCAAGAAGGGCTTAGCGGACTCCAAGAGACCCAGTACTTC. It encodes CASSQEGLSGLQETQYF.

CDR3 DNA sequence: TGTGCCAGTAGGTCCGTGGGGCGAAATGGCTACACCTTC. Encoded protein: CASRSVGRNGYTF. The chain carries TRBV19 and TRBJ1-2; the D gene is possibly TRBD1 (5 bases). The V gene's germline CDR1 is LNHDA and CDR2 SQIVND (reference sequence). V dropped 6 bases and J dropped 6 bases, with 14 bases sitting between them. The CDR3 extends over 13 amino acids.

The chain recombines TRBV28 with TRBJ1-2; 10 bases agree with TRBD1. V lost 6 bases to trimming and J lost 8 bases; unmatched junction nucleotides: 9. The CDR3 extends over 14 amino acids. CDR1 and CDR2 from the germline V gene are MDHEN and SYDVKM. In DNA form, the CDR3 reads TGTGCCAGCAGAACCCCCGGGACAGGGGTCGGCTACACCTTC. Translated, it gives CASRTPGTGVGYTF.

This chain joins TRBV7-2 and TRBJ2-3; TRBD2 agrees at 9 bases. The V and J ends lost 6 bases and 2 bases, in that order; junction bases with no gene match: 6. CDR1 SGHTA and CDR2 FQGNSA come from the germline V gene. This CDR3 is 15 amino acids long. CDR3 in amino acids: CASSFLAGNTDTQYF. As DNA, the CDR3 is TGTGCCAGCAGTTTTCTAGCGGGGAACACAGATACGCAGTATTTT.

The J gene is TRBJ2-1, the V gene TRBV29-1; D call uncertain. The CDR3 is made up of 14 amino acids. The germline CDR1 and CDR2 sequences are SQVTM and ANQGSEA. V gave up 1 base and J gave up 3 bases, with 10 bases separating them. The CDR3 coding sequence is TGCAGCGTTGAAGCAACCCGCGGCTACAATGAGCAGTTCTTC. It yields the protein CSVEATRGYNEQFF.

The chain carries TRBV28 and TRBJ2-7; D is perhaps TRBD1 (7 bases). Trimming stripped 2 bases from V and 6 bases from J, with 14 bases between. Germline V gene data show CDR1 as MDHEN and CDR2 as SYDVKM. There are 14 residues in the CDR3. The CDR3 sequence: CASSLGQGGSEQYF. CDR3 in DNA: TGTGCCAGCAGTTTAGGTCAGGGGGGTTCCGAGCAGTACTTC.

The chain combines TRBV29-1 with TRBJ2-5; 7 positions match TRBD2. The J call may be mistaken, given a closer DNA end match to TRBJ2-7. Germline-derived CDR1 and CDR2 are SQVTM and ANQGSEA. The CDR3 runs 14 residues. The chain's CDR3 is CSVREEGLGYEQYF. The DNA of the CDR3 is TGCAGCGTCCGGGAGGAAGGGCTAGGCTACGAGCAGTACTTC.

Comment on this clone: This could be a read error, since a much larger clone is one nucleotide away. The chain uses TRBV6-1 and TRBJ1-2, with D possibly matching TRBD1 (6 bases). Trimming left V 8 bases short and J 4 bases short, with 20 bases between. This CDR3 is built from 15 residues. CDR1 and CDR2 (germline): MNHNS, SASEGT. This chain's CDR3 is CASWIMGAEIYGYTF. CDR3 nucleotide sequence: TGTGCCAGCTGGATAATGGGGGCAGAGATCTATGGCTACACCTTC.

This clone occurred once. This chain links TRBV28 with TRBJ2-5; 8 bases agree with TRBD1. Germline CDR1 MDHEN, CDR2 SYDVKM. The CDR3 loop spans 15 amino acids. With V trimmed by 5 bases and J by 4 bases, 9 bases remained unmatched. The DNA for the CDR3 is TGTGCCAGCAGTCGGACAGGGATTTATCGAGAGACCCAGTACTTC. Translating gives CASSRTGIYRETQYF.

The V gene is TRBV7-8, the J gene TRBJ2-7, with D uncertain. This CDR3 has 13 amino acids. Trimming took off 0 bases at V and 5 bases at J, with 8 bases between the two ends. The germline V gene has CDR1 SGHVS and CDR2 FQNEAQ. CDR3 DNA: TGTGCCAGCAGCTTAGCCCTTTTTAACGAGCAGTACTTC. Translated, it gives CASSLALFNEQYF.

This clone was counted a single time. The CDR3 is CASSLGLAGVTDTQYF. For the CDR3, the DNA is TGTGCCAGCAGCTTAGGATTAGCGGGAGTAACAGATACGCAGTATTTT. The chain couples TRBV7-9 to TRBJ2-3, with 9 bases aligning to TRBD2. The CDR3 is 16 amino acids. In germline, CDR1 is SEHNR, CDR2 FQNEAQ (reference sequence). Trimming at V came to 1 base and at J to 3 bases, leaving 5 bases not matched to a gene.

For the CDR3, the DNA is TGTGCCAGCAGCTTAAGCGGGGCCACCTACGAGCAGTACTTC. As protein: CASSLSGATYEQYF. V is TRBV7-2 and J is TRBJ2-5; TRBD2 agrees at 7 bases. The J call may be in error: the DNA end matches TRBJ2-7 better. Germline V gene sequence: CDR1 SGHTA, CDR2 FQGNSA. This CDR3 region has 14 residues.

The chain joins TRBV27 to TRBJ1-1, with TRBD1 identical over 7 bases. This CDR3 contains 14 residues. Germline CDR1 and CDR2: MNHEY and SMNVEV (reference sequence). With 6 bases clipped from V and 1 base from J, the junction kept 5 bases outside the gene matches. The CDR3 bases are TGTGCCAGCAGGACTGACAGGGAGAACACTGAAGCTTTCTTT. Its protein is CASRTDRENTEAFF.

This clone has more than one count but fewer than ten. The genes are TRBV7-2 and TRBJ2-2, with D tentatively TRBD2 (6 bases). The germline gives CDR1 SGHTA, CDR2 FQGNSA. V was clipped by 5 bases and J by 5 bases, with 12 bases between them. This CDR3 comprises 14 residues. The CDR3 DNA follows: TGTGCCAGCAGCCTCAAACGGGAGACCGGGGAGCTGTTTTTT. This sequence encodes CASSLKRETGELFF.

This chain links TRBV7-2 with TRBJ2-3; D might be TRBD2 (5 bases). This CDR3 region has 15 residues. In germline, CDR1 is SGHTA, CDR2 FQGNSA. V lost 1 base, J lost 4 bases, and 12 bases lay in between. As DNA, the CDR3 is TGTGCCAGCAGCTTAGGAGCGGCAACAGCAGATACGCAGTATTTT. It specifies CASSLGAATADTQYF.

The rearrangement uses TRBV5-5 and TRBJ1-5; 11 bases fit TRBD1. The germline V gene has CDR1 SGHKS and CDR2 YYEKEE (reference sequence). Unmatched junction bases numbered 11, after V lost 3 bases and J lost 0 bases. This CDR3 is 19 amino acids long. CDR3 region: CASSSSGTGGLNSNQPQHF. The CDR3 DNA sequence: TGTGCCAGCAGCTCGAGCGGGACAGGGGGGTTGAATAGCAATCAGCCCCAGCATTTT.

V gene TRBV9 combines with J gene TRBJ1-1; a weak D match, TRBD1 (6 bases). The CDR3 is 14 amino acids. Germline CDR1 reads SGDLS; CDR2 reads YYNGEE. V lost 4 bases and J 5 bases, leaving 15 bases between the germline ends. CDR3 residues: CASSPWAGVTEAFF. CDR3 DNA: TGTGCCAGCAGCCCCTGGGCAGGGGTGACTGAAGCTTTCTTT.

To note about this clone: Other DNA sequences in this specimen translate into the identical CDR3. The CDR3 nucleotides are TGTGCCAGCAGCTTGGCCGAGCGGGAGCAGTTCTTC. Its protein is CASSLAEREQFF. The rearrangement links TRBV5-4 to TRBJ2-1; D possibly corresponds to TRBD2 (5 bases). V lost 0 bases, J lost 10 bases, and 8 bases lay in between. Germline-derived CDR1 and CDR2 are SGHNT and YYREEE (reference sequence). The CDR3 loop spans 12 amino acids.

The chain links TRBV18 to TRBJ2-2; 9 nucleotides match TRBD2. Germline CDR1 KGHSH, CDR2 LQKENI. Trimming removed 3 bases from V and 4 bases from J; junction bases left unmatched: 9. This CDR3 contains 17 residues. The CDR3, as DNA: TGTGCCAGCTCACCTGTAGTAGCGGGAGTTATCACCGGGGAGCTGTTTTTT. Its protein is CASSPVVAGVITGELFF.

The genes are TRBV5-4 and TRBJ2-5, with D tentatively TRBD2 (5 bases). Trimming removed 2 bases from V and 1 base from J, with 15 bases in between. The CDR3 sequence is 16 residues long. Germline V CDR1 and CDR2: SGHNT, YYREEE (reference sequence). CDR3 region: CASSFWEFRSQETQYF. The CDR3 nucleotides are TGTGCCAGCAGCTTTTGGGAGTTTCGGAGCCAAGAGACCCAGTACTTC.

The chain recombines TRBV7-6 with TRBJ1-5; perhaps TRBD1 as D (5 bases). V was pared by 5 bases and J by 4 bases, with 9 bases between. The CDR3 sequence is 13 residues long. Per the germline V gene, CDR1 is SGHVS and CDR2 is FNYEAQ. The CDR3 DNA is TGTGCCAGCAGCGCCCGGGGGAATCAGCCCCAGCATTTT. Translated, it gives CASSARGNQPQHF.

The rearrangement uses TRBV27 and TRBJ2-7; TRBD1 matches at 7 bases. V was clipped by 5 bases and J by 3 bases; unmatched bases: 7. CDR1 is MNHEY, CDR2 SMNVEV, per germline (reference sequence). CDR3 length: 14 residues. For the CDR3, the DNA is TGTGCCAGCAGTCCCGGACAGGACCTCTACGAGCAGTACTTC. The encoded protein is CASSPGQDLYEQYF.

This clone was found a few times. The chain uses TRBV30 and TRBJ2-5, with 7 bases lining up with TRBD1. The J call may be in error: the DNA end matches TRBJ2-7 better. The CDR3 spans 13 residues. Germline-derived CDR1 and CDR2 are GTSNPN and SVGIG (reference sequence). The CDR3 region is CAWEGAAPHEQYF. In DNA, the CDR3 is TGTGCCTGGGAGGGGGCTGCGCCCCACGAGCAGTACTTC.